This entry features one TCR beta chain sequence. These data come from a study of cytomegalovirus exposure and HLA in healthy donors. Both 60 Vbeta primers and 13 Jbeta primers went into the PCR. Sequencing was performed with immunoSEQ multiplex PCR; in TCRdb, only in-frame clones are kept and a portion is missing. The repertoire holds 150,000 to 200,000 clones, with 77% as singletons. Trimming removed 7 bases from V and 2 bases from J, with 11 bases in between. Germline-derived CDR1 and CDR2 are MNHEY and SVGAGI. This CDR3 is built from 14 residues. The receptor was derived from a woman aged 25 to 39 in good health and CMV-seropositive. J is TRBJ2-2 and V is TRBV6-5; D may be TRBD2 (6 bases). The sample comprised PBMCs. In nucleotides, the CDR3 is TGTGCCAGCATGCGGGAACCAAACACCGGGGAGCTGTTTTTT. It is translated as CASMREPNTGELFF.